The sequence of this T cell receptor (beta chain) was determined in a study of vaccination and CD4 T cells after COVID-19. As to this clonotype: Its antigen is unknown.

There are 13 residues in the CDR3. Germline CDR1 reads MNHEY; CDR2 reads SMNVEV (reference sequence). V lost 3 bases, J lost 7 bases, and 4 bases stayed unmatched. Cultured CD4+ T cells had their DNA profiled by the Oncomine TCR Beta short-read assay. TCRdb independently ran MiXCR on the PCR reads; one entry per CDR3 protein. The sample lists approximately 6,600 distinct CDR3 sequences; around 20% were seen once. Regarding the study as a whole: Median numbers of SARS-CoV-2-reactive clonotypes increased from 21 to 38 (not a significant change).

Treatment: approximately 11-day PBMC culture with coronavirus spike peptide pools or control peptides (ViraFEST assay). Sequenced material: CD4+ T cells from blood, cultured in vitro, taken after SARS-CoV-2 vaccination. This rearrangement joins TRBV27 to TRBJ2-7, with 9 bases matching TRBD1. The receptor comes from a human donor who had recovered from COVID-19. CDR3 protein: CASSLGTGWEQYF. CDR3 nucleotides: TGTGCCAGCAGTTTGGGGACAGGGTGGGAGCAGTACTTC.